Below are 8 T cell receptor beta chains sequenced from a single sample in a study of cytotoxic CD8 clonotypes in ibrutinib-treated CLL. Profiled with immunoSEQ multiplex PCR; TCRdb holds only in-frame clones, not every one. The table records about 40,000 clones, about 65% of them present only once. Sequencing was performed on PBMCs, taken at disease progression, from a patient treated with ibrutinib. The receptors were gathered from a human donor with chronic lymphocytic leukemia.

V usage is TRBV11-3 and J usage is TRBJ2-5; 7 bases align to TRBD1. Germline V lookup: CDR1 SGHNT, CDR2 YENEEA. This CDR3 has 14 amino acids. The junction had 7 bases not matched to a gene; V was cut back by 7 bases and J by 2 bases. In DNA form, the CDR3 reads TGTGCCAGCAACTTGGGGACAGATCAAGAGACCCAGTACTTC. As protein: CASNLGTDQETQYF. The whole variable domain, filled in from reference TRBV11-3 and TRBJ2-5, reads EAGVVQSPRYKIIEKKQPVAFWCNPISGHNTLYWYLQNLGQGPELLIRYENEEAVDDSQLPKDRFSAERLKGVDSTLKIQPAELGDSAVYLCASNLGTDQETQYFGPGTRLLVL.

V gene TRBV10-3 combines with J gene TRBJ2-1; TRBD2 matches at 13 bases. The CDR3 spans 15 residues. Germline V gene sequence: CDR1 ENHRY, CDR2 SYGVKD. Unmatched junction bases numbered 1, after V lost 1 base and J lost 7 bases. CDR3 bases: TGTGCCATCAGTGAGTGGACTAGCGGGAGAAATGAGCAGTTCTTC. Its translation is CAISEWTSGRNEQFF.

This clone was seen a handful of times. V gene TRBV10-3 combines with J gene TRBJ1-1; D gene unclear. The CDR3 runs 14 residues. Between the trimmed V and J ends, which lost 6 bases and 3 bases, there was a span of 14 bases. The germline V gene encodes CDR1 ENHRY and CDR2 SYGVKD. CDR3 coding DNA: TGTGCCATCAGGTACCTTTTCTTGGACACTGAAGCTTTCTTT. This sequence encodes CAIRYLFLDTEAFF.

The DNA for the CDR3 is TGTGCCAGCAGCTTCCCTCCGGGTCCCTACGAGCAGTACTTC. It codes for CASSFPPGPYEQYF. V usage is TRBV7-9 and J usage is TRBJ2-7; D unclear. V lost 3 bases and J 2 bases, leaving 11 bases between the germline ends. The germline gives CDR1 SEHNR, CDR2 FQNEAQ (reference sequence). This CDR3 comprises 14 residues.

The chain is built from TRBV11-3 and TRBJ2-1; no firm D call. Germline CDR1 is SGHNT and CDR2 is YENEEA. CDR3 length: 13 residues. The ends were cut back, 4 bases at V and 3 bases at J, with 7 bases in the middle. Here the CDR3 reads CASSSRHYNEQFF. The CDR3 DNA reads TGTGCCAGCAGCTCTAGGCACTACAATGAGCAGTTCTTC. The variable domain in full, with the rest retrieved from reference TRBV11-3 and TRBJ2-1, is EAGVVQSPRYKIIEKKQPVAFWCNPISGHNTLYWYLQNLGQGPELLIRYENEEAVDDSQLPKDRFSAERLKGVDSTLKIQPAELGDSAVYLCASSSRHYNEQFFGPGTRLTVL.

The chain carries TRBV7-3 and TRBJ2-5; D remains unclear. CDR1 SGHTA and CDR2 FQGTGA come from the germline V gene. V lost 4 bases, J lost 5 bases, and 11 bases lay in between. The CDR3 length is 13 residues. This CDR3 is CASSSTTMETQYF. CDR3 sequence (DNA): TGTGCCAGCAGCTCGACGACGATGGAGACCCAGTACTTC.

J is TRBJ1-1 and V is TRBV19, with 8 bases identical to TRBD1. The CDR3 is made up of 18 amino acids. CDR1 LNHDA and CDR2 SQIVND come from the germline V gene (reference sequence). The J segment lost 6 bases and the V segment lost 3 bases, leaving 18 bases of the junction unmatched. CDR3 nucleotide sequence: TGTGCCAGTAGTATGGAACCTATCAGGGGGCTGAATCGGGCTGAAGCTTTCTTT. Its protein product is CASSMEPIRGLNRAEAFF. The whole variable domain, remainder taken from reference TRBV19 and TRBJ1-1, is DGGITQSPKYLFRKEGQNVTLSCEQNLNHDAMYWYRQDPGQGLRLIYYSQIVNDFQKGDIAEGYSVSREKKESFPLTVTSAQKNPTAFYLCASSMEPIRGLNRAEAFFGQGTRLTVV.

This chain connects TRBV11-3 to TRBJ2-7; D uncertain. Trimming left V 5 bases short and J 0 bases short, with 11 bases between. The CDR3 sequence is 14 residues long. Germline V CDR1 and CDR2: SGHNT, YENEEA. CDR3 amino acids: CASSRGRSSYEQYF. CDR3 coding DNA: TGTGCCAGCAGCCGTGGACGGAGCTCCTACGAGCAGTACTTC.